This entry lists 15 T cell receptor beta chains sequenced from one sample in a study of T cells in Graves' hyperthyroidism and ophthalmopathy. RNA transcripts provided the source from which TCR beta CDR3 regions were amplified. HTBI primers were the set used in a first-round RT-PCR of the TCR CDR3. TCRdb used MiXCR to reprocess the multiplex PCR reads, holding one entry per CDR3 protein. The profile shows 340,000 or so distinct CDR3 sequences, roughly 21% of them singletons. The material sequenced was blood. These TCRs come from a woman in her forties or fifties with Graves' hyperthyroidism.

This clonotype has a count of ten or more. The chain has TRBV7-2 and TRBJ2-1; 12 bases agree with TRBD1. The CDR3 runs to 14 residues. V was clipped by 5 bases and J by 9 bases; unmatched bases: 5. Germline CDR1 is SGHTA and CDR2 is FQGNSA. The CDR3 DNA reads TGTGCCAGCAGCCCCGGGACAGGGGGCATTGAGCAGTTCTTC. Translated: CASSPGTGGIEQFF.

This clonotype was picked up a small number of times. V usage is TRBV28 and J usage is TRBJ2-3; no definite D call. The CDR3 is 13 residues long. Trimming removed 5 bases from V and 6 bases from J, with 12 bases in between. Per the germline V gene, CDR1 is MDHEN and CDR2 is SYDVKM. For the CDR3, the DNA is TGTGCCAGCAGTCCCCATTCTAGGGATACGCAGTATTTT. Translated, it gives CASSPHSRDTQYF.

This clonotype was observed a few times. The V and J genes are TRBV7-9 and TRBJ2-7; D perhaps matches TRBD2 (5 bases). CDR3 length: 15 residues. V was trimmed by 7 bases and J by 2 bases, leaving 18 bases between them. Per the germline V gene, CDR1 is SEHNR and CDR2 is FQNEAQ (reference sequence). As DNA, the CDR3 is TGTGCCAGCAACGGCCCGTGGACTCCCCCCTACGAGCAGTACTTC. It yields the protein CASNGPWTPPYEQYF.

A remark on this clonotype: A read error may produce the germline difference seen at one junction end. The chain couples TRBV28 to TRBJ1-2; no reliable D call. Germline CDR1 MDHEN, CDR2 SYDVKM. The CDR3 totals 14 residues. This CDR3 reads CASRLPGRNYGYAF. The CDR3 DNA follows: TGTGCCAGCAGGCTACCCGGGAGAAACTATGGCTACGCCTTC.

The chain uses TRBV2 and TRBJ2-1, with 7 bases identical to TRBD1. The CDR3 consists of 14 residues. Germline V gene data show CDR1 as SNHLY and CDR2 as FYNNEI. V dropped 7 bases and J dropped 0; count of bases not matched to a gene: 3. In DNA form, the CDR3 reads TGTGCCAGCACTTGGGACAGCTCCTACAATGAGCAGTTCTTC. Translated, it gives CASTWDSSYNEQFF.

The chain is built from TRBV6-1 and TRBJ2-1, with 12 bases that match TRBD2. V was clipped by 5 bases and J by 9 bases; unmatched bases: 8. The V gene's germline CDR1 is MNHNS and CDR2 SASEGT. The CDR3 has 15 amino acids. CDR3 sequence (DNA): TGTGCCAGCAGTTCAGGACTAGCGGGGTTCAGTGAGCAGTTCTTC. This sequence encodes CASSSGLAGFSEQFF.

This clonotype was counted ten times or more. J is TRBJ2-1 and V is TRBV29-1; the match to TRBD2 covers 11 bases. This CDR3 contains 13 residues. After removal of 6 bases from V and 8 bases from J, the junction contained 6 bases not matched to a gene. In germline, CDR1 is SQVTM, CDR2 ANQGSEA. CDR3 nucleotide sequence: TGCAGCGTCGTAGCGGGGGGGTATGATGAGCAGTTCTTC. Protein product: CSVVAGGYDEQFF.

In DNA, the CDR3 is TGTGCCAGCACTGCTACGGGACAGGGGCAAGAGACCCAGTACTTC. Translation gives CASTATGQGQETQYF. The chain recombines TRBV12-3 or TRBV12-4 with TRBJ2-5, with 10 bases that match TRBD1. Trimming at V came to 7 bases and at J to 2 bases, leaving 7 bases not matched to a gene. The CDR3 is 15 residues long.

This clonotype was recorded at least ten times. The chain employs TRBV11-1 and TRBJ2-1; the match to TRBD2 covers 11 bases. V lost 5 bases and J lost 5; bases outside the gene matches: 11. This CDR3 comprises 17 residues. Germline CDR1 SGHAT, CDR2 FQDESV (reference sequence). CDR3 sequence (DNA): TGTGCCAGCAGCCCCCAGTGGCCTAGCGGGAGGAACAATGAGCAGTTCTTC. This encodes CASSPQWPSGRNNEQFF. Based on the CDR3 plus reference TRBV11-1 and TRBJ2-1, the full variable domain is EAEVAQSPRYKITEKSQAVAFWCDPISGHATLYWYRQILGQGPELLVQFQDESVVDDSQLPKDRFSAERLKGVDSTLKIQPAELGDSAMYLCASSPQWPSGRNNEQFFGPGTRLTVL.

As for this clonotype: Just one base apart from a much larger clone, this may be a read error. The chain uses TRBV12-3 or TRBV12-4 and TRBJ2-7; D is uncertain. The J call is in doubt because the DNA end fits TRBJ2-1 better. This CDR3 comprises 14 residues. The CDR3 nucleotides read TGCGCCAGCAGCATCCCGGGCGGAACCTACGAGCAGTTCTTC. As protein: CASSIPGGTYEQFF.

The rearrangement uses TRBV28 and TRBJ2-5, with TRBD2 matching over 9 bases. The V segment lost 5 bases and the J segment 2 bases; nucleotides outside the gene matches: 21. Looked up from germline, CDR1 is MDHEN and CDR2 is SYDVKM. The CDR3 runs 20 residues. The CDR3: CASSRGLAGRGVMGQETQYF. Here the CDR3 DNA reads TGTGCCAGCAGTCGTGGGCTAGCGGGAAGGGGGGTTATGGGTCAAGAGACCCAGTACTTC.

This clonotype has at least ten counts. Here the CDR3 DNA reads TGTGCCAGCAGCTTGGGGCGGGACAGCCTAAGCAATCAGCCCCAGCATTTT. Translating it yields CASSLGRDSLSNQPQHF. This chain joins TRBV5-8 and TRBJ1-5; 7 bases fit TRBD1. J was trimmed by 1 base and V by 0 bases; bases with no gene match: 7. The CDR3 runs 17 residues. From germline, CDR1 is SGHTS and CDR2 YDEGEE. Full variable domain (remainder filled in from reference TRBV5-8 and TRBJ1-5): EAGVTQSPTHLIKTRGQQATLRCSPISGHTSVYWYQQALGLGLQFLLWYDEGEERNRGNFPPRFSGRQFPNYSSELNVNALELEDSALYLCASSLGRDSLSNQPQHFGDGTRLSIL.

This clonotype was recorded at least ten times. The chain joins TRBV7-9 to TRBJ1-1; D gene unclear. The CDR3 has 14 amino acids. V was trimmed by 4 bases and J by 9 bases, leaving 18 bases between them. Germline loops: CDR1 SEHNR, CDR2 FQNEAQ (reference sequence). CDR3 in amino acids: CASSSRRSGEKAFF. The CDR3 nucleotides are TGTGCCAGCAGCTCAAGGCGGAGCGGCGAGAAAGCTTTCTTT. The whole variable domain, remainder taken from reference TRBV7-9 and TRBJ1-1, is DTGVSQNPRHKITKRGQNVTFRCDPISEHNRLYWYRQTLGQGPEFLTYFQNEAQLEKSRLLSDRFSAERPKGSFSTLEIQRTEQGDSAMYLCASSSRRSGEKAFFGQGTRLTVV.

This clonotype was observed a few times. This chain connects TRBV6-5 to TRBJ1-4; no firm D call. Germline-derived CDR1 and CDR2 are MNHEY and SVGAGI. This CDR3 has 15 amino acids. The germline V and J ends were trimmed by 0 bases and 1 base, with 6 bases remaining between them. CDR3 DNA: TGTGCCAGCAGTTACTCGATCGGAACTAATGAAAAACTGTTTTTT. It is translated as CASSYSIGTNEKLFF.

This clonotype has a handful of counts. The rearrangement joins TRBV19 to TRBJ1-4, with D unresolved. The CDR3 has 15 amino acids. Germline CDR1 reads LNHDA; CDR2 reads SQIVND (reference sequence). Deletions cut 3 bases from V and 7 bases from J, with 15 bases between. The CDR3 nucleotides are TGTGCCAGTAGTATCGCGGGAGCCCTTGGTGAAAAACTGTTTTTT. It yields the protein CASSIAGALGEKLFF.